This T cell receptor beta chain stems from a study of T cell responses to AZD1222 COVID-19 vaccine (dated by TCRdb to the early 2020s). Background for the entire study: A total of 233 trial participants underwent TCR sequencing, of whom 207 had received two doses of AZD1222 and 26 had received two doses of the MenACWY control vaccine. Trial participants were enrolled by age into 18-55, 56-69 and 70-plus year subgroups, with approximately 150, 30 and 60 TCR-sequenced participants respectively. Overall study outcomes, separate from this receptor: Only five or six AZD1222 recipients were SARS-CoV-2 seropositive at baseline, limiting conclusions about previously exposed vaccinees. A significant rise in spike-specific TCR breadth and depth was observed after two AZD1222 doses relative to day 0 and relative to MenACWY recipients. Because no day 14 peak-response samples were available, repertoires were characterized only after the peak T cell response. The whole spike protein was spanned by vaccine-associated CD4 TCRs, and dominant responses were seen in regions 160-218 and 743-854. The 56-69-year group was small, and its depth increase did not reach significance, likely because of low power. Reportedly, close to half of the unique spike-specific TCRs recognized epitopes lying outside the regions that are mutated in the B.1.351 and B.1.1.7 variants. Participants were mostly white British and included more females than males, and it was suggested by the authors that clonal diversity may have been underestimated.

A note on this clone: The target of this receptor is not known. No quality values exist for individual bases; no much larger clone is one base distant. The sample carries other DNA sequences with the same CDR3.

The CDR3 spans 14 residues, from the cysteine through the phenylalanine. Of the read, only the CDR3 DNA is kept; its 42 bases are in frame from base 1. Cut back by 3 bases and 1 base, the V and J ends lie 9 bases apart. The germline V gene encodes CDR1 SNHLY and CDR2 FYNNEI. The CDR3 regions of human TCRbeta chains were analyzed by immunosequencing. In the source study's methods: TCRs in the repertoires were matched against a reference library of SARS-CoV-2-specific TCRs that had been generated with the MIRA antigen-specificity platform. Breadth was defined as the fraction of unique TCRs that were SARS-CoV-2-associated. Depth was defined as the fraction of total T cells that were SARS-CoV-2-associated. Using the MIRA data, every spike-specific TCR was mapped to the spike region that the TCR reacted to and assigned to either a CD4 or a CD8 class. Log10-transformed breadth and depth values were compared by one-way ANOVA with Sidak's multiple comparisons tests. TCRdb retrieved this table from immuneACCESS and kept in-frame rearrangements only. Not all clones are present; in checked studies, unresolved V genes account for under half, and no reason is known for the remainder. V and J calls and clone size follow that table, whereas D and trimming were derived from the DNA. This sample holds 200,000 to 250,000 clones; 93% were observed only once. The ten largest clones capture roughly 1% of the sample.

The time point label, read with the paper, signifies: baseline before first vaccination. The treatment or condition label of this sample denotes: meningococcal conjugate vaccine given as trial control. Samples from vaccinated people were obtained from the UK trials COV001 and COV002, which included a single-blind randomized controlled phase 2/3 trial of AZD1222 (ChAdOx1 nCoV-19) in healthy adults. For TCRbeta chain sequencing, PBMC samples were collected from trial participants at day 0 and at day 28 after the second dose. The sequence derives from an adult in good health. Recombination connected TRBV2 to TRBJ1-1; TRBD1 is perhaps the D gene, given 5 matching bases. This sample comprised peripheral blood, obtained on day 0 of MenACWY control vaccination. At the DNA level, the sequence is TGTGCCAGCAGTGAGGGACGGAAGAACACTGAAGCTTTCTTT. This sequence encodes CASSEGRKNTEAFF.